These 2 T cell receptor beta chains were sequenced from one sample in a study of control samples from healthy donors and cancer patients. Method: immunoSEQ multiplex PCR; TCRdb's copy keeps in-frame clones and lacks some. The sample lists about 160,000 clones, about 90% occurring once. Sequencing was carried out using blood. The receptors shown here come from a woman aged 25 to 45 in good health.

The genes are TRBV19 and TRBJ1-5, with 8 bases fitting TRBD1. From germline, CDR1 is LNHDA and CDR2 SQIVND (reference sequence). J lost 5 bases, V lost 5 bases, and 14 bases had no gene match. The length of the CDR3 is 17 residues. Here the CDR3 DNA reads TGTGCCAGTAGTGCCGGTATTTTTGGACAGGGCTATCAGCCCCAGCATTTT. It specifies CASSAGIFGQGYQPQHF.

The genes are TRBV5-1 and TRBJ2-3; 12 bases are shared with TRBD2. Germline assignment: CDR1 SGHRS and CDR2 YFSETQ. CDR3 length equals 20 residues. The trim removed 4 bases at V and 2 bases at J, leaving 17 bases unmatched. CDR3 region: CASSPQQASGRAGVTDTQYF. The CDR3 nucleotides are TGCGCCAGCAGCCCCCAACAGGCTAGCGGGAGGGCCGGAGTCACAGATACGCAGTATTTT.